Each of the 3 T cell receptor beta chains below was sequenced from the same sample in a study of identifying expanded T cells in peripheral blood. This table comes from immunoSEQ multiplex PCR, and its TCRdb copy is limited to in-frame clones, with some not included. This table has just over 90,000 clones, more than 70% appearing once. Sample: blood. Receptors originate from a person aged 18-70 years in good health.

The chain combines TRBV28 with TRBJ1-3; D gene unclear. CDR3 length: 14 amino acids. Germline V gives CDR1 MDHEN, CDR2 SYDVKM. The V and J ends lost 2 bases and 4 bases respectively, with 9 bases between them. CDR3 nucleotide sequence: TGTGCCAGCAGTTTACCAACGGAGGGAAACACCATATATTTT. The encoded protein is CASSLPTEGNTIYF.

V usage is TRBV5-1 and J usage is TRBJ2-7; possibly TRBD1 for D (5 bases). The CDR3 sequence is 13 residues long. Trimming cost V 3 bases and J 5 bases, with 12 bases left between them. CDR1 is SGHRS, CDR2 YFSETQ, per germline. CDR3 amino acids: CASSWQGPDEQYF. CDR3 DNA: TGCGCCAGCAGCTGGCAGGGCCCTGACGAGCAGTACTTC.

This clone is a singleton in its sample. Here the CDR3 DNA reads TGCGCCAGCACGAAGGGTCTCGGGGGAGCAGATACGCAGTATTTT. Translated: CASTKGLGGADTQYF. V and J are TRBV10-1 and TRBJ2-3; a possible D gene is TRBD2 (6 bases). Trimming shortened V by 7 bases and J by 4 bases, and 18 bases separated the two germline ends. CDR1 is WNHNN, CDR2 SYGVQD, per germline (reference sequence). CDR3 length: 15 residues.